This T cell receptor (beta chain) appears in the sequencing data of a study of response to subunit inactivated influenza vaccine. TCRdb reprocessed the RT-PCR reads via MiXCR and lists one record per CDR3 protein. The sample has 600,000 to 850,000 distinct CDR3 sequences; 12% to 15% are singletons. This CDR3 comprises 15 residues. The trim removed 1 base at V and 4 bases at J, leaving 0 bases unmatched. Looked up from germline, CDR1 is LGHNA and CDR2 is YNFKEQ. The table lists this clonotype with many counts. The chain links TRBV4-2 to TRBJ2-2; the match to TRBD2 covers 10 bases. This clonotype was obtained from a man aged 50-59 years who received an inactivated influenza vaccine. Sequenced here: PBMCs from blood, sampled 14 days before vaccination. The CDR3 loop is CASSQGLAGTGELFF. In DNA form, the CDR3 reads TGTGCCAGCAGCCAAGGACTAGCGGGCACCGGGGAGCTGTTTTTT.